This T cell receptor beta chain was captured by sequencing in a study of cytomegalovirus exposure and HLA in healthy donors. Study outcomes and limitations: Reported results showed that the classifier diagnosed cytomegalovirus status with high specificity and sensitivity.

The primer mix had 60 Vbeta and 13 Jbeta primers. Repertoires were generated with immunoSEQ multiplex PCR, while TCRdb's copy carries only in-frame clones and drops some. The sample lists 180,000 or so clones, roughly 8.7% seen once, with roughly 1.3% in the top ten. This clone was observed a few times. Its cognate antigen is unknown. Germline CDR1 MNHEY, CDR2 SMNVEV (reference sequence). V was cut by 0 bases and J by 4 bases, with 9 bases left in between. CDR3 size: 14 residues. This sequence originates from a woman aged 30 to 39 in good health and CMV-seropositive. V and J are TRBV27 and TRBJ1-2; no reliable D call. The source material was PBMCs. For the CDR3, the DNA is TGTGCCAGCAGTTTATCGAGGGCTAGCTATGGCTACACCTTC. Translating gives CASSLSRASYGYTF.